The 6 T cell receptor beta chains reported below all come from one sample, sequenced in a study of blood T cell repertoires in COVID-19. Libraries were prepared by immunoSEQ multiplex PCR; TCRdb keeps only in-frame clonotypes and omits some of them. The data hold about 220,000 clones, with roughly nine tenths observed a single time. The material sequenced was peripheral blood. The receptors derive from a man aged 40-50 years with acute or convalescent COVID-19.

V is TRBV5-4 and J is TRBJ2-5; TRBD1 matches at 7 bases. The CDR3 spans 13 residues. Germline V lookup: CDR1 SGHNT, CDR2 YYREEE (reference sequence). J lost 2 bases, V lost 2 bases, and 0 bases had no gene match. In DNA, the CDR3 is TGTGCCAGCAGCTTACAGGGGCAAGAGACCCAGTACTTC. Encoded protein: CASSLQGQETQYF.

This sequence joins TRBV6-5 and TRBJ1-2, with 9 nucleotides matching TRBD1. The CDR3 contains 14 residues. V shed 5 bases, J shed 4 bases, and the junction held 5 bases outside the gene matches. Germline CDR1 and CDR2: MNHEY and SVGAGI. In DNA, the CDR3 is TGTGCCAGCAGTACGGGACAGGGCCTCTATGGCTACACCTTC. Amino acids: CASSTGQGLYGYTF.

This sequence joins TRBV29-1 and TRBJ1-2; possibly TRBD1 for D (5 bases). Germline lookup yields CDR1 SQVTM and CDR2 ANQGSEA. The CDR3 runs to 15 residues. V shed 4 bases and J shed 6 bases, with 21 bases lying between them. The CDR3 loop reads CSVVGTEGRDDGYTF. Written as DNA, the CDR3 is TGCAGCGTTGTGGGGACGGAGGGAAGGGATGATGGCTACACCTTC.

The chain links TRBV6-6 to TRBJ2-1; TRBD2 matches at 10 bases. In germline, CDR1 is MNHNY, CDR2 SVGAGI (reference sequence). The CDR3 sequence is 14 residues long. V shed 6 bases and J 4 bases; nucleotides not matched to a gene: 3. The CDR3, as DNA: TGTGCCAGCAGGCAGACTAGCGGGTACAATGAGCAGTTCTTC. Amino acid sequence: CASRQTSGYNEQFF.

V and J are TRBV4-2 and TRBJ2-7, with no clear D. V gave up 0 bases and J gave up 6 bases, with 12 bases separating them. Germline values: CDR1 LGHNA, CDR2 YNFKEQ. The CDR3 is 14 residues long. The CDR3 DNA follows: TGTGCCAGCAGCCAAGAGATAGCCCCTACCGAGCAGTACTTC. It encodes CASSQEIAPTEQYF.

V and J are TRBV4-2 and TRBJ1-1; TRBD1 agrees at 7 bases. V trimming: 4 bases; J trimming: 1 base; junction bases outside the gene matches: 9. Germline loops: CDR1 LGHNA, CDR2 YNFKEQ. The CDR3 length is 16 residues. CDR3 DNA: TGTGCCAGCAGCCCCACAGGGGCCAGGTGGAACACTGAAGCTTTCTTT. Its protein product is CASSPTGARWNTEAFF.